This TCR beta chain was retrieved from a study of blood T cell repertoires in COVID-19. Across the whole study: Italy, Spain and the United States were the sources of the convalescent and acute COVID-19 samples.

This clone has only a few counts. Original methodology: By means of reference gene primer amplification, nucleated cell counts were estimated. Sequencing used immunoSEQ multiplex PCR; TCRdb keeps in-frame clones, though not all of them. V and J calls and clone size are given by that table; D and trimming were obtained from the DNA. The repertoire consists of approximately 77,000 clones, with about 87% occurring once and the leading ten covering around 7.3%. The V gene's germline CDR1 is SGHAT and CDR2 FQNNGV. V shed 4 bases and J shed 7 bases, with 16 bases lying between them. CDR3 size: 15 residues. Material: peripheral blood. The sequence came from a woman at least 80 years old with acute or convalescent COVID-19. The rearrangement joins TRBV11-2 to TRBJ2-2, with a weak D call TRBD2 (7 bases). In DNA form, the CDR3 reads TGTGCCAGCAGCTCCCTTAAGGGGGGGAACGGGGAGCTGTTTTTT. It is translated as CASSSLKGGNGELFF.